The next 11 T cell receptor beta chains were all read from a single sample in a study of blood T cell repertoires in COVID-19. The data were produced by immunoSEQ multiplex PCR, yet TCRdb's version contains in-frame clones alone and is incomplete. Here the sample spans 150,000 to 200,000 clones, roughly 88% being singletons. The sequenced material came from peripheral blood. Every receptor here comes from a woman older than 75 with acute or convalescent COVID-19.

The V call is TRBV7-9, the J call TRBJ1-5, with D maybe TRBD1 (6 bases). Germline lookup yields CDR1 SEHNR and CDR2 FQNEAQ (reference sequence). The germline V and J ends were trimmed by 2 bases and 7 bases, with 12 bases remaining between them. This CDR3 is 14 amino acids long. CDR3 bases: TGTGCCAGCAGCTTACAGGGGAGGGGACAGCCCCAGCATTTT. Amino acid sequence: CASSLQGRGQPQHF.

The chain couples TRBV11-2 to TRBJ1-2; TRBD1 might be the D (6 bases). CDR1 and CDR2 (germline): SGHAT, FQNNGV. The V end lost 5 bases, the J end lost 7 bases, and 17 bases lay between the germline ends. The length of the CDR3 is 14 residues. CDR3 residues: CASSLRPTQGGYTF. Here the CDR3 DNA reads TGTGCCAGCAGCCTCCGTCCCACACAGGGTGGCTACACCTTC.

The chain is built from TRBV29-1 and TRBJ1-1, with 7 positions matching TRBD1. The CDR3 spans 14 residues. With V trimmed by 3 bases and J by 11 bases, 15 bases remained unmatched. Germline CDR1 is SQVTM and CDR2 is ANQGSEA. For the CDR3, the DNA is TGCAGCGTTGATTTTCAGGGGCGCAGGGGGGAGGCTTTCTTT. Its translation: CSVDFQGRRGEAFF.

The gene calls are TRBV5-1 and TRBJ1-2; D uncertain. The ends were cut back, 2 bases at V and 3 bases at J, with 8 bases in the middle. From germline, CDR1 is SGHRS and CDR2 YFSETQ. The CDR3 has 13 residues. CDR3 nucleotides: TGCGCCAGCAGCTTCGACACGGACTATGGCTACACCTTC. Protein product: CASSFDTDYGYTF.

V usage is TRBV6-5 and J usage is TRBJ2-5, with D tentatively TRBD2 (6 bases). V was clipped by 2 bases and J by 5 bases, with 9 bases between them. Germline assignment: CDR1 MNHEY and CDR2 SVGAGI. The CDR3 is 13 amino acids. The DNA of the CDR3 is TGTGCCAGCAGTTACCACGGGGGTGAGACCCAGTACTTC. It encodes CASSYHGGETQYF.

This clone appeared once. CDR3 amino acids: CASSVTGGLGEQYF. The CDR3 nucleotides are TGTGCCAGTAGTGTAACAGGGGGTCTAGGCGAGCAGTACTTC. The V gene is TRBV19, the J gene TRBJ2-7; TRBD1 aligns across 8 bases. The J segment lost 6 bases and the V segment lost 5 bases, leaving 9 bases of the junction unmatched. The germline gives CDR1 LNHDA, CDR2 SQIVND (reference sequence). The CDR3 extends over 14 amino acids.

The chain uses TRBV11-2 and TRBJ1-5, with a weak D call TRBD1 (6 bases). The ends were cut back, 3 bases at V and 4 bases at J, with 7 bases in the middle. CDR1 SGHAT and CDR2 FQNNGV come from the germline V gene. This CDR3 contains 13 residues. CDR3 in amino acids: CASSLRGNQPQHF. CDR3 coding DNA: TGTGCCAGCAGCTTGAGGGGGAATCAGCCCCAGCATTTT.

The genes are TRBV12-5 and TRBJ1-4, with TRBD1 matching 10 bases. The J segment lost 10 bases and the V segment lost 6 bases, leaving 11 bases of the junction unmatched. Per germline, CDR1 LGHNT and CDR2 FRNRAP. The CDR3 loop spans 15 amino acids. The CDR3 reads CASGSPTGGLGKLFF. The CDR3 DNA sequence: TGTGCTAGTGGCTCCCCGACAGGGGGCTTAGGAAAACTGTTTTTT.

The CDR3 region has the DNA TGTGCCAGCAGCTTCATAGACACCGGGGAGCTGTTTTTT. This gives the protein CASSFIDTGELFF. The chain uses TRBV5-6 and TRBJ2-2; D call uncertain. CDR1 SGHDT and CDR2 YYEEEE come from the germline V gene. This CDR3 region has 13 residues. The V and J ends lost 2 bases and 3 bases respectively, with 5 bases between them.

This clone was recorded only once. This chain connects TRBV5-1 to TRBJ2-1; 15 bases agree with TRBD2. The CDR3 contains 16 residues. Per the germline V gene, CDR1 is SGHRS and CDR2 is YFSETQ. V gave up 4 bases and J gave up 6 bases; unmatched junction bases: 5. The DNA for the CDR3 is TGCGCCAGCAGCCCCAGGACTAGCGGGGGGGGCAATGAGCAGTTCTTC. Translating gives CASSPRTSGGGNEQFF.

The rearrangement links TRBV6-1 to TRBJ2-7; unclear D gene. Trimming cost V 2 bases and J 4 bases, with 6 bases left between them. The length of the CDR3 is 12 residues. Per germline, CDR1 MNHNS and CDR2 SASEGT. The CDR3 sequence: CASSENRYEQYF. The CDR3 DNA is TGTGCCAGCAGTGAAAACAGATACGAGCAGTACTTC.